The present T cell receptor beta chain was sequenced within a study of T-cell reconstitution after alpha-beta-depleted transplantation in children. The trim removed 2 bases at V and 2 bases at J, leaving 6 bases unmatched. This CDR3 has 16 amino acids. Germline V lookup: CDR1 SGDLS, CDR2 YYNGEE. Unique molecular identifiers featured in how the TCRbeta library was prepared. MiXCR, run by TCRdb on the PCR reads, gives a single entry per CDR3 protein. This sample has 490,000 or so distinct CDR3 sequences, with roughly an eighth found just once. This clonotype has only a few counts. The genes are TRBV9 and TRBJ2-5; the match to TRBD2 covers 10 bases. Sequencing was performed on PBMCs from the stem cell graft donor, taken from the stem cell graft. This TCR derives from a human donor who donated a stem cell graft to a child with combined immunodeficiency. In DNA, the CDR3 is TGTGCCAGCAGCGTCTCTAGCGGGGGAAATCAAGAGACCCAGTACTTC. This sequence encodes CASSVSSGGNQETQYF.